The clone carrying this TCR beta chain was detected only a few times. Its target is unknown. This sample was taken from a study of T-cell memory formation after mild COVID-19. Overall study findings and caveats: Shrinking CD4+ clones were chiefly CM and EM; CD8+ ones were chiefly EMRA.

TCRdb ran MiXCR on the 5' RACE reads and lists one entry per CDR3 protein. This repertoire shows approximately 450,000 distinct CDR3 sequences, roughly 18% found once; its top ten account for 9% to 15%. Looked up from germline, CDR1 is LNHNV and CDR2 is YYDKDF (reference sequence). Trimming shortened V by 0 bases and J by 7 bases, and 9 bases separated the two germline ends. CDR3 length equals 13 residues. The V call is TRBV15, the J call TRBJ2-5; D remains unclear. This TCR came from an adult woman who had mild COVID-19 (a few samples of this study predate the infection). Cell type and time point are not known. Sequencing was done on a sample of PBMCs or a T cell subset sorted from them (not recorded which). CDR3 region: CATSRDRVRTQYF. The CDR3 bases are TGTGCCACCAGCAGAGATCGGGTTCGGACCCAGTACTTC.